A single sample is the source of the 7 T cell receptor beta chains below, sequenced in a study of regulatory T cells in long-lasting Graves disease. The time point was: newly diagnosed GD, antithyroid drugs for less than 3 months. The TCR library used RNA extracted from PBMCs. To make TCR beta libraries, researchers used iRepertoire HTBI primers and Arm-PCR of CDR3 regions. From the multiplex PCR reads, TCRdb called clonotypes with MiXCR, one entry per CDR3 protein. The sample holds about 540,000 distinct CDR3 sequences, less than 15% seen once. This same sample was also part of a study on T cells in Graves' hyperthyroidism and ophthalmopathy.

Sample: peripheral blood mononuclear cells (PBMCs), taken at new diagnosis, from a patient treated with antithyroid drugs. These receptors all stem from a man aged 25 to 45 with Graves disease.

This clonotype was found many times. The V and J genes are TRBV18 and TRBJ1-4, with no clear D. Germline lookup yields CDR1 KGHSH and CDR2 LQKENI. V shed 3 bases and J shed 6 bases, with 11 bases lying between them. The CDR3 loop spans 14 amino acids. CDR3 sequence (DNA): TGTGCCAGCTCACCTGGGTCTCCTGATGAAAAACTGTTTTTT. It yields the protein CASSPGSPDEKLFF.

This clonotype was detected ten times or more. CDR3 DNA sequence: TGTGCCATCAGTGAGCCTCCCCCGACAGGGTATAATTCACCCCTCCACTTT. Translation gives CAISEPPPTGYNSPLHF. The gene calls are TRBV10-3 and TRBJ1-6, with 7 bases fitting TRBD1. This CDR3 comprises 17 residues. The V gene's germline CDR1 is ENHRY and CDR2 SYGVKD. V was clipped by 2 bases and J by 4 bases; unmatched bases: 8.

Of note for this clonotype: A far larger clone is just one base off, so this is likely a read error. No conserved phenylalanine or tryptophan is present at the end of the CDR3, so a read error is the likely explanation. The DNA is left out, because the CDR3 cannot be placed on it with certainty; the CDR3 is given as TCRdb lists it. The chain recombines TRBV12-3 or TRBV12-4 with TRBJ2-3; the D call of TRBD1 is as the table states it, not checked on the DNA. The CDR3 spans 12 residues, counting both ends. The CDR3 reads CASSLEGPVQYS.

This clonotype was counted at least ten times. The chain has TRBV2 and TRBJ1-1; perhaps TRBD1 as D (5 bases). The CDR3 sequence is 14 residues long. Germline V gives CDR1 SNHLY, CDR2 FYNNEI. Between the trimmed V and J ends, which lost 2 bases and 8 bases, there was a span of 15 bases. Here the CDR3 DNA reads TGTGCCAGCAGTGAAACAGCAGGGTGGAAAGAAGCTTTCTTT. This gives the protein CASSETAGWKEAFF.

This clonotype was detected many times. The chain carries TRBV27 and TRBJ2-7; the D gene is possibly TRBD2 (6 bases). CDR1 is MNHEY, CDR2 SMNVEV, per germline (reference sequence). This CDR3 spans 14 amino acids. V gave up 2 bases and J gave up 5 bases, with 13 bases separating them. CDR3 region: CASSLERAAHEQYF. The CDR3 coding sequence is TGTGCCAGCAGTTTAGAGCGGGCGGCCCACGAGCAGTACTTC.

This clonotype was seen more than once but under ten times. The V and J genes are TRBV6-2 or TRBV6-3 and TRBJ1-6; D remains ambiguous. Deletions cut 8 bases from V and 9 bases from J, with 17 bases between. Germline lookup yields CDR1 MNHEY and CDR2 SVGEGT. The CDR3 loop spans 14 amino acids. The CDR3 nucleotides read TGTGCCAGCCATCCTGGTAGGGCGAGTTCACCCCTCCACTTT. Amino acid sequence: CASHPGRASSPLHF.

This clonotype was seen at least ten times. V and J are TRBV7-9 and TRBJ2-7, with D possibly matching TRBD2 (6 bases). The CDR3 has 14 amino acids. Trimming shortened V by 2 bases and J by 4 bases, and 12 bases separated the two germline ends. Germline V gives CDR1 SEHNR, CDR2 FQNEAQ (reference sequence). For the CDR3, the DNA is TGTGCCAGCAGCTTATTTGAGGGAGGATACGAGCAGTACTTC. As protein: CASSLFEGGYEQYF.